This is a list of T cell receptor beta chains from one sample in a study of patients and donors after allogeneic stem cell transplantation. TCRdb re-derived calls from the RT-PCR reads in MiXCR, one entry per CDR3 protein. The sample shows approximately 160,000 distinct CDR3 sequences, 30% of them seen only once. The specimen sequenced was blood, either unsorted or a sorted T cell fraction (not recorded which). The origin of the receptors is a human donor who was either an allogeneic HSCT recipient or a stem cell or donor lymphocyte infusion donor (not recorded which). It is not recorded whose cells these are; they may come from a transplant donor. Both conserved end residues are part of each CDR3. A D gene is named only where the DNA matches it firmly. The size entry is marked missing in some rows and otherwise reads once, few, many or a size class.

D: .; V: TRBV12-3/TRBV12-4; J: TRBJ1-4; size: few; DNA: TGTGCCAGCAGTTCTCTGTCAACTAATGAAAAACTGTTTTTT; CDR3: CASSSLSTNEKLFF
D: .; V: TRBV12-3/TRBV12-4; J: TRBJ2-1; size: once; DNA: TGTGCCAGCAGTCTAGTCATCAGGGGACTTTACAATGAGCAGTTCTTC; CDR3: CASSLVIRGLYNEQFF
D: .; V: TRBV29-1; J: TRBJ1-1; size: many; DNA: TGCAGCGTTGGCCACAGCACCGAAGCTTTCTTT; CDR3: CSVGHSTEAFF
D: TRBD2; V: TRBV20-1; J: TRBJ2-7; size: few; DNA: TGCAGTGCTCCCGGGACTAGCGGTTACGAGCAGTACTTC; CDR3: CSAPGTSGYEQYF
D: .; V: TRBV6-5; J: TRBJ2-7; size: .; DNA: TGTGCCAGCAGTTACTCTGCCGGAATGAGCTCCTACGAGCAGTACTTC; CDR3: CASSYSAGMSSYEQYF
D: .; V: TRBV25-1; J: TRBJ1-6; size: few; DNA: TGTGCCAGCAGTGCACCAGGGCAGAGGACACCCCTCCACTTT; CDR3: CASSAPGQRTPLHF
D: TRBD1; V: TRBV12-3/TRBV12-4; J: TRBJ2-7; size: .; DNA: TGTGCCAGCAGCAGAAATGGACAGGTGGGGGCCTACGAGCAGTACTTC; CDR3: CASSRNGQVGAYEQYF
D: TRBD2; V: TRBV7-9; J: TRBJ2-7; size: few; DNA: TGTGCCAGCAGCTCTACTAGCGGCCCCTACGAGCAGTACTTC; CDR3: CASSSTSGPYEQYF
D: .; V: TRBV20-1; J: TRBJ2-7; size: .; DNA: TGCAGTGCCTCAGGTCGGGAATCAGTACCCTCCTACGAGCAGTACTTC; CDR3: CSASGRESVPSYEQYF
D: TRBD1; V: TRBV7-8; J: TRBJ1-4; size: few; DNA: TGTGCCAGCAGCCCGCAGGGACAGGGTAATGAAAAACTGTTTTTT; CDR3: CASSPQGQGNEKLFF
D: .; V: TRBV4-1; J: TRBJ2-1; size: few; DNA: TGCGCCAGCAGCCAACTGGCGCCAATCCACAATGAGCAGTTCTTC; CDR3: CASSQLAPIHNEQFF
D: .; V: TRBV5-1; J: TRBJ1-1; size: few; DNA: TGCGCCAGCAGCTTGGTGCCCCCTCAGAACACTGAAGCTTTCTTT; CDR3: CASSLVPPQNTEAFF
D: TRBD1; V: TRBV4-2; J: TRBJ1-3; size: .; DNA: TGTGCCAGCAGCCATGAACAGGGGGCTGGAAACACCATATATTTT; CDR3: CASSHEQGAGNTIYF